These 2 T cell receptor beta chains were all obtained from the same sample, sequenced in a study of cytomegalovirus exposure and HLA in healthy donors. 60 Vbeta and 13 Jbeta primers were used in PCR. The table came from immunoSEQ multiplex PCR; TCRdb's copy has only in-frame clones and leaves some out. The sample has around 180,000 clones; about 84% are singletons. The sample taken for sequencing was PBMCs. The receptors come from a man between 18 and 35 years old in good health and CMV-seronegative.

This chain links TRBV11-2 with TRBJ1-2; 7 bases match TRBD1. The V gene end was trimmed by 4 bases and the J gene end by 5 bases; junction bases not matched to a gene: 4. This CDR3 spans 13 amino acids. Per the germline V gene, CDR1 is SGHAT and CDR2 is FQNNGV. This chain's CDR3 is CASSSTTGYGYTF. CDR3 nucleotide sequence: TGTGCCAGCAGCTCCACGACAGGGTATGGCTACACCTTC.

The CDR3 reads CASSPGQTTGELFF. As DNA, the CDR3 is TGCGCCAGCAGCCCTGGACAGACCACCGGGGAGCTGTTTTTT. This chain connects TRBV4-1 to TRBJ2-2; TRBD1 might be the D (6 bases). The ends were cut back, 4 bases at V and 4 bases at J, with 10 bases in the middle. CDR1 is MGHRA and CDR2 is YSYEKL in the germline V gene. The CDR3 extends over 14 amino acids.